The present T cell receptor (beta chain) was sequenced within a study of beta chain features in type 1 diabetes. V was pared by 6 bases and J by 1 base, with 7 bases of the junction left unmatched. Germline assignment: CDR1 SGHVS and CDR2 FNYEAQ. The CDR3 loop spans 17 amino acids. Expressed TCRB transcripts got sequenced, as all isolated RNA was reverse transcribed. Measured with immunoSEQ multiplex PCR; TCRdb has only the in-frame clones, and not every one. The top ten hold 0.017% of the sample, which has about 360,000 clones, approximately 12% seen once. V gene TRBV7-6 combines with J gene TRBJ2-2; 11 bases align to TRBD2. The sequenced material came from naive CD4+ T cells from blood. The receptor was derived from a man between 18 and 29 years old in good health. CDR3 sequence (DNA): TGTGCCAGCAGTCCGAGACTAGCGGGGATGAACACCGGGGAGCTGTTTTTT. This gives the protein CASSPRLAGMNTGELFF.